This paragraph reports one T cell receptor beta chain. Method: immunoSEQ multiplex PCR; TCRdb's copy keeps in-frame clones and lacks some. The data show some 190,000 clones, more than 85% seen once. This sample is part of a study of blood T cell repertoires in COVID-19. CDR3 length: 11 amino acids. The V end lost 5 bases, the J end lost 4 bases, and 6 bases lay between the germline ends. Germline CDR1 is SGHRS and CDR2 is YFSETQ. This receptor was identified in a man aged 30 to 39 with acute or convalescent COVID-19. This rearrangement joins TRBV5-1 to TRBJ1-1; D is undetermined. The sequenced material came from peripheral blood. The CDR3 region is CASRATTEAFF. Here the CDR3 DNA reads TGCGCCAGCAGGGCAACCACTGAAGCTTTCTTT. Using reference TRBV5-1 and TRBJ1-1 for the parts outside the CDR3, the full variable domain is KAGVTQTPRYLIKTRGQQVTLSCSPISGHRSVSWYQQTPGQGLQFLFEYFSETQRNKGNFPGRFSGRQFSNSRSEMNVSTLELGDSALYLCASRATTEAFFGQGTRLTVV.